The TCR beta chain described here comes from a study of blood T cell repertoires in COVID-19. About the study: Nucleic acid was either cDNA or gDNA, and it came from T cells, B-cell-depleted T cells, or PBMCs.

Under the authors' procedure: Estimation of nucleated cell counts relied on the amplification of reference gene primers. TCRdb's copy holds only in-frame clones and misses some; the assay was immunoSEQ multiplex PCR. That table gives V, J and clone size, and the DNA gave D and trimming. Of around 38,000 clones in the sample, 70% to 90% are singletons; the top ten hold 6.2%. Germline V lookup: CDR1 MNHEY, CDR2 SVGEGT. Trimming cost V 6 bases and J 4 bases; bases outside gene matches: 11. This CDR3 spans 15 amino acids. The material sequenced was peripheral blood. This clonotype was obtained from a human donor in a cohort sampled during active COVID-19. The chain links TRBV6-2 or TRBV6-3 to TRBJ1-2; 7 bases align to TRBD1. The CDR3 sequence is CASSRDSSLRYGYTF. CDR3 sequence (DNA): TGTGCCAGCAGCCGGGACAGCAGCTTGCGCTATGGCTACACCTTC.